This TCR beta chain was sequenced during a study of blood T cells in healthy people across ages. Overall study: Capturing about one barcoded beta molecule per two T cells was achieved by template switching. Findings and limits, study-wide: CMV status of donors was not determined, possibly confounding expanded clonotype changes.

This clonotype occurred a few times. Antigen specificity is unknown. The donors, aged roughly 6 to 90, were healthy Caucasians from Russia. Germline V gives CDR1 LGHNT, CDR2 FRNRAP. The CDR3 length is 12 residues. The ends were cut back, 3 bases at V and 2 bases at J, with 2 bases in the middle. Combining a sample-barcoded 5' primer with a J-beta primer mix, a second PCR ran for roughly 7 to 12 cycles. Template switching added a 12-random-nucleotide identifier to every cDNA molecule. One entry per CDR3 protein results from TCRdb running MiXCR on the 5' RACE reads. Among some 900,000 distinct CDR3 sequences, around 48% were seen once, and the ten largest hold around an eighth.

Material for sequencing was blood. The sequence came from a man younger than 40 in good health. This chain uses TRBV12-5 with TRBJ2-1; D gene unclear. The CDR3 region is CASGFAYNEQFF. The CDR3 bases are TGTGCTAGTGGTTTCGCCTACAATGAGCAGTTCTTC.